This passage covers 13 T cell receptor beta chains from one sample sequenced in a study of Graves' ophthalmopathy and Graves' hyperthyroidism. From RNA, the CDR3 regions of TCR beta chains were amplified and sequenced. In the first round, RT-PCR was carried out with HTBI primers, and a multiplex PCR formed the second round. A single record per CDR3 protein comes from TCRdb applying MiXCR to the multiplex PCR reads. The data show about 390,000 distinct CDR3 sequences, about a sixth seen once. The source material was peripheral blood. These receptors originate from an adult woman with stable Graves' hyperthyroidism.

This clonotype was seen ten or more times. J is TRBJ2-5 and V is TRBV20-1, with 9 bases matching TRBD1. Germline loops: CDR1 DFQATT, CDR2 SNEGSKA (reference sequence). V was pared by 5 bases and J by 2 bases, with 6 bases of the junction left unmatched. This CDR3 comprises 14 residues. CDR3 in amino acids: CSAGDRVGQETQYF. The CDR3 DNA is TGCAGTGCTGGGGACAGGGTTGGGCAAGAGACCCAGTACTTC.

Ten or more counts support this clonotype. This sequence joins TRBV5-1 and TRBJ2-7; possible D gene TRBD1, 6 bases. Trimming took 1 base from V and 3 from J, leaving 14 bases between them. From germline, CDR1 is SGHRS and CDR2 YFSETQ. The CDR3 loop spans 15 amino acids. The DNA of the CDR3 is TGCGCCAGCAGCTTGCAACAGGGTAGCATCTACGAGCAGTACTTC. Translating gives CASSLQQGSIYEQYF.

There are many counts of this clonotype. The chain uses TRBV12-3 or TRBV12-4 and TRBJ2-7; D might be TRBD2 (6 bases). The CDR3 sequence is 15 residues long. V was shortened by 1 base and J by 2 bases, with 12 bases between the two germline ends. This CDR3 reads CASSLGASAPYEQYF. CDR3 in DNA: TGTGCCAGCAGTTTAGGGGCTAGCGCACCCTACGAGCAGTACTTC.

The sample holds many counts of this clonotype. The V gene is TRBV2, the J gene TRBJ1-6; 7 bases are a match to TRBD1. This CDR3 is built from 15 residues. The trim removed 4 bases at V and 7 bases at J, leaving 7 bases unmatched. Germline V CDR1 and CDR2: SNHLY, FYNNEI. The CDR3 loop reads CASSGPGGANSPLHF. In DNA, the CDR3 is TGTGCCAGCAGTGGACCAGGGGGGGCGAATTCACCCCTCCACTTT.

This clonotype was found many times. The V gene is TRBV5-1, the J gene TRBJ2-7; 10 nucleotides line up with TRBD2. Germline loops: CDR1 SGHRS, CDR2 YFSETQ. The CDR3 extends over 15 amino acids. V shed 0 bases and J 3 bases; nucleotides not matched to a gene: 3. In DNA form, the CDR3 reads TGCGCCAGCAGCTTGGCACTAGCGGGAAACTACGAGCAGTACTTC. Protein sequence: CASSLALAGNYEQYF.

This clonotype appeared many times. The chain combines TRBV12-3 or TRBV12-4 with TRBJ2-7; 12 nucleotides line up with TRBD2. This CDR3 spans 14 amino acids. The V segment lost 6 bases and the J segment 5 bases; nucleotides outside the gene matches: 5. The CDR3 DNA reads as TGTGCCAGCAGCCGGACTAGCGGGATGGACGAGCAGTACTTC. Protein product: CASSRTSGMDEQYF.

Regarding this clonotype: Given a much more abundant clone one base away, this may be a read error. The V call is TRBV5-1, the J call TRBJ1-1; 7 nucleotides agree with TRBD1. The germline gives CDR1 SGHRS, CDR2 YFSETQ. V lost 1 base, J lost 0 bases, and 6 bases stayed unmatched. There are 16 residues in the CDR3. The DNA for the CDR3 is TGCGCCAGCAGCTTGACAGGGGACGATATGAACACTGAAGCTTTCTTT. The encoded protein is CASSLTGDDMNTEAFF.

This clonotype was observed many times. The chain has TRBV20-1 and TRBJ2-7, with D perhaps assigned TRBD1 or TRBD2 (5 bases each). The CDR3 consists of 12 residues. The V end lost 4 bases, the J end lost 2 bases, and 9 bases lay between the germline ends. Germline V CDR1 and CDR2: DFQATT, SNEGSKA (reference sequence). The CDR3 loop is CSATGAAYEQYF. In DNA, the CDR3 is TGCAGTGCTACCGGGGCCGCCTACGAGCAGTACTTC.

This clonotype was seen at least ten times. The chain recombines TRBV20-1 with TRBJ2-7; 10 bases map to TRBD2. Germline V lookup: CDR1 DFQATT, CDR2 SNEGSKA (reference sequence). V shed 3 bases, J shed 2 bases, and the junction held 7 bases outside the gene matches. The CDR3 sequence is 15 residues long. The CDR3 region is CSARPTSGTTYEQYF. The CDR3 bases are TGCAGTGCTAGGCCCACTAGCGGGACTACCTACGAGCAGTACTTC.

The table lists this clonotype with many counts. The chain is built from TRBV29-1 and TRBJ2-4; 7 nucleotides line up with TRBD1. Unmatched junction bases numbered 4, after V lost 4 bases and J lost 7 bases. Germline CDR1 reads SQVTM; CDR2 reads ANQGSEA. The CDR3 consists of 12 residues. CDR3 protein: CSVGPQGNIQYF. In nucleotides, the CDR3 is TGCAGCGTTGGGCCACAGGGGAACATTCAGTACTTC.

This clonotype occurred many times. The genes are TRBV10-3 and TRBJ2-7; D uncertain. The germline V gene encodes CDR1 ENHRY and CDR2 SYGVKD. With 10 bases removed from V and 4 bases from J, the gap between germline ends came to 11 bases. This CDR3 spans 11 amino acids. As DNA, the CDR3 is TGTGCCACCAATATGGGGTACGAGCAGTACTTC. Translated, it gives CATNMGYEQYF.

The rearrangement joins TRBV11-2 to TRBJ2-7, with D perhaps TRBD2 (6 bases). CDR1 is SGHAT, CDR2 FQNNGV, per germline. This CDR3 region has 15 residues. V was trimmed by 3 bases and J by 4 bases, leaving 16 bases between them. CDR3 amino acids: CASSLGRWEEYEQYF. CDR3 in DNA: TGTGCCAGCAGCTTGGGGCGGTGGGAGGAGTACGAGCAGTACTTC. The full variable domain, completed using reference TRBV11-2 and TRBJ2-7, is EAGVAQSPRYKIIEKRQSVAFWCNPISGHATLYWYQQILGQGPKLLIQFQNNGVVDDSQLPKDRFSAERLKGVDSTLKIQPAKLEDSAVYLCASSLGRWEEYEQYFGPGTRLTVT.

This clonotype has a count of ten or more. The CDR3: CATSRRPGQGSYEQYF. The CDR3 DNA is TGTGCCACCAGCAGACGACCGGGACAGGGATCCTACGAGCAGTACTTC. This chain joins TRBV15 and TRBJ2-7; TRBD1 matches 9 bases. In germline, CDR1 is LNHNV, CDR2 YYDKDF (reference sequence). V shed 2 bases and J 1 base; nucleotides not matched to a gene: 6. CDR3 length: 16 residues.